A selection of T cell receptor beta chains follows, all from one sample in a study of CD8+ T cells in alopecia areata. Libraries were prepared by immunoSEQ multiplex PCR; TCRdb keeps only in-frame clonotypes and omits some of them. Of about 250,000 clones in the sample, approximately 61% were seen once. Sequencing was performed on CD4+ T cells sorted from blood, taken at week 0. The receptors shown here come from a human donor with alopecia areata. Both conserved end residues are part of each CDR3. A D gene is named only where the DNA matches it firmly. Clone size is stated in some rows and not others, as once, few, many or a class when expanded.

j_gene: TRBJ2-5; abundance: -; d_gene: TRBD2; v_gene: TRBV6-5; len: 14; CDR3nt: TGTGCCAGTAGGGCTAGCGGGGGCCAAGAGACCCAGTACTTC; CDR3aa: CASRASGGQETQYF
j_gene: TRBJ1-1; abundance: -; d_gene: -; v_gene: TRBV4-2; len: 16; CDR3nt: TGTGCCAGCAGCCCAAGTGCTAGGACAGCGAACACTGAAGCTTTCTTT; CDR3aa: CASSPSARTANTEAFF
j_gene: TRBJ1-3; abundance: -; d_gene: -; v_gene: TRBV30; len: 14; CDR3nt: TGTGCCTGGAGTGTACAGTCTGCCGGAAACACCATATATTTT; CDR3aa: CAWSVQSAGNTIYF
j_gene: TRBJ1-5; abundance: -; d_gene: TRBD1; v_gene: TRBV19; len: 16; CDR3nt: TGTGCCAGTAGTATGGGACAGACAGGGCCGGGCGGTCCCCAGCATTTT; CDR3aa: CASSMGQTGPGGPQHF
j_gene: TRBJ2-7; abundance: few; d_gene: TRBD1; v_gene: TRBV29-1; len: 12; CDR3nt: TGCAGCGGTGGACAGGGGGTCTACGAGCAGTACTTC; CDR3aa: CSGGQGVYEQYF
j_gene: TRBJ2-7; abundance: few; d_gene: -; v_gene: TRBV5-1; len: 14; CDR3nt: TGCGCCAGCGGGAAGGACAGTCTTTCCTACGAGCAGTACTTC; CDR3aa: CASGKDSLSYEQYF
j_gene: TRBJ2-6; abundance: -; d_gene: -; v_gene: TRBV2; len: 14; CDR3nt: TGTGCCAGCAGTGACCGCTCTGGGGCCAACGTCCTGACTTTC; CDR3aa: CASSDRSGANVLTF
j_gene: TRBJ2-3; abundance: -; d_gene: -; v_gene: TRBV9; len: 13; CDR3nt: TGTGCCAGCAGCATACAAAGCACAGATACGCAGTATTTT; CDR3aa: CASSIQSTDTQYF
j_gene: TRBJ1-1; abundance: -; d_gene: TRBD1; v_gene: TRBV4-1; len: 15; CDR3nt: TGCGCCAGCAGCCACCTGCAGGGGGGTAGCACTGAAGCTTTCTTT; CDR3aa: CASSHLQGGSTEAFF
j_gene: TRBJ2-2; abundance: -; d_gene: -; v_gene: TRBV30; len: 14; CDR3nt: TGTGCCTGGAGCGACTGGGGCCGCACCGGGGAGCTGTTTTTT; CDR3aa: CAWSDWGRTGELFF
j_gene: TRBJ2-7; abundance: few; d_gene: -; v_gene: TRBV5-1; len: 15; CDR3nt: TGCGCCAGCAGCCCCTCCCAGTGGGTCAAATACGAGCAGTACTTC; CDR3aa: CASSPSQWVKYEQYF
j_gene: TRBJ2-5; abundance: few; d_gene: -; v_gene: TRBV6-6; len: 14; CDR3nt: TGTGCCAGCAGTTTCTCTATCCTCCAAGAGACCCAGTACTTC; CDR3aa: CASSFSILQETQYF
j_gene: TRBJ2-3; abundance: -; d_gene: TRBD1; v_gene: TRBV29-1; len: 11; CDR3nt: TGCAGCGCCCAGACAGGGGATACGCAGTATTTT; CDR3aa: CSAQTGDTQYF
j_gene: TRBJ2-1; abundance: -; d_gene: -; v_gene: TRBV30; len: 13; CDR3nt: TGTGCCTGGAGTGTTCGGGGAAAGGATGAGCAGTTCTTC; CDR3aa: CAWSVRGKDEQFF
j_gene: TRBJ1-5; abundance: -; d_gene: -; v_gene: TRBV27; len: 12; CDR3nt: TGTGCCAGCAGTTTATGGGGTCAGCCCCAGCATTTT; CDR3aa: CASSLWGQPQHF
j_gene: TRBJ2-6; abundance: -; d_gene: -; v_gene: TRBV7-9; len: 15; CDR3nt: TGTGCCAGCAGCGTGCTGGCCTCTGGGGCCAACGTCCTGACTTTC; CDR3aa: CASSVLASGANVLTF
j_gene: TRBJ1-6; abundance: -; d_gene: TRBD1; v_gene: TRBV13; len: 15; CDR3nt: TGTGCCAGCAGCCCCCCGGACAGGGGGCCATCCGTCCTCCACTTT; CDR3aa: CASSPPDRGPSVLHF
j_gene: TRBJ1-5; abundance: -; d_gene: -; v_gene: TRBV19; len: 14; CDR3nt: TGTGCCAGTAGTATTAGTGGTAGCAATCAGCCCCAGCATTTT; CDR3aa: CASSISGSNQPQHF
j_gene: TRBJ1-1; abundance: -; d_gene: -; v_gene: TRBV5-1; len: 15; CDR3nt: TGCGCCAGCAGCTTGGGGATCGTGGGGGACACTGAAGCTTTCTTT; CDR3aa: CASSLGIVGDTEAFF
j_gene: TRBJ2-5; abundance: once; d_gene: -; v_gene: TRBV20-1; len: 11; CDR3nt: TGCAGTGCTGGGGCTCAAGAGACCCAGTACTTC; CDR3aa: CSAGAQETQYF
j_gene: TRBJ2-7; abundance: -; d_gene: TRBD1; v_gene: TRBV5-1; len: 14; CDR3nt: TGCGCCAGCAGCTTGACGGGACAGGGAGGCGAGCAGTACTTC; CDR3aa: CASSLTGQGGEQYF
j_gene: TRBJ2-7; abundance: few; d_gene: -; v_gene: TRBV10-3; len: 12; CDR3nt: TGTGCCATCAGCCCCGGGCAATACGAGCAGTACTTC; CDR3aa: CAISPGQYEQYF
j_gene: TRBJ2-7; abundance: few; d_gene: TRBD2; v_gene: TRBV30; len: 14; CDR3nt: TGTGCCGTCCAACTAGCGGGGGGGCCCTACGAGCAGTACTTC; CDR3aa: CAVQLAGGPYEQYF
j_gene: TRBJ2-5; abundance: -; d_gene: TRBD1; v_gene: TRBV30; len: 15; CDR3nt: TGTGCCTGGAATGCCGTCAGGGGGCCTACAGCTAGCCAGTACTTC; CDR3aa: CAWNAVRGPTASQYF
j_gene: TRBJ2-7; abundance: -; d_gene: -; v_gene: TRBV9; len: 13; CDR3nt: TGTGCCAGCAGCGCTACAGGGTCCTACGAGCAGTACTTC; CDR3aa: CASSATGSYEQYF
j_gene: TRBJ2-1; abundance: -; d_gene: -; v_gene: TRBV15; len: 14; CDR3nt: TGTGCCACCAGCAGAGACCCAGGGCTGGATGAGCAGTTCTTC; CDR3aa: CATSRDPGLDEQFF
j_gene: TRBJ1-5; abundance: -; d_gene: -; v_gene: TRBV6-6; len: 13; CDR3nt: TGTGCCAGCAGTTACAGGGCTAATCAGCCCCAGCATTTT; CDR3aa: CASSYRANQPQHF
j_gene: TRBJ2-1; abundance: -; d_gene: -; v_gene: TRBV29-1; len: 13; CDR3nt: TGCAGCGTTCATGGCCTCTCCTACAATGAGCAGTTCTTC; CDR3aa: CSVHGLSYNEQFF
j_gene: TRBJ1-1; abundance: -; d_gene: -; v_gene: TRBV29-1; len: 13; CDR3nt: TGCAGCGTTGAAGGGTGGGGGAACACTGAAGCTTTCTTT; CDR3aa: CSVEGWGNTEAFF
j_gene: TRBJ2-5; abundance: -; d_gene: -; v_gene: TRBV27; len: 14; CDR3nt: TGTGCCAGCAGTTCGTTAGGACAGAGAGAGACCCAGTACTTC; CDR3aa: CASSSLGQRETQYF
j_gene: TRBJ2-5; abundance: -; d_gene: -; v_gene: TRBV30; len: 10; CDR3nt: TGTGCCGGGGGGGGCGGGACCCAGTACTTC; CDR3aa: CAGGGGTQYF
j_gene: TRBJ2-7; abundance: -; d_gene: -; v_gene: TRBV6-6; len: 14; CDR3nt: TGTGCCAGCAGTTCAGTGGGGAGCTCCTACGAGCAGTACTTC; CDR3aa: CASSSVGSSYEQYF
j_gene: TRBJ1-5; abundance: -; d_gene: -; v_gene: TRBV9; len: 16; CDR3nt: TGTGCCAGCAGCGTACAGGGGACCTATAGCAATCAGCCCCAGCATTTT; CDR3aa: CASSVQGTYSNQPQHF
j_gene: TRBJ2-5; abundance: -; d_gene: -; v_gene: TRBV29-1; len: 11; CDR3nt: TGCAGCGTTGGACCACAAGAGACCCAGTACTTC; CDR3aa: CSVGPQETQYF
j_gene: TRBJ2-7; abundance: -; d_gene: -; v_gene: TRBV29-1; len: 12; CDR3nt: TGCAGCGTAGAGGACAGCAACTACGAGCAGTACTTC; CDR3aa: CSVEDSNYEQYF
j_gene: TRBJ1-2; abundance: -; d_gene: -; v_gene: TRBV30; len: 12; CDR3nt: TGTGCCTGGAGCCCTACGGGGGTTGGCTACACCTTC; CDR3aa: CAWSPTGVGYTF
j_gene: TRBJ2-6; abundance: few; d_gene: TRBD1; v_gene: TRBV2; len: 17; CDR3nt: TGTGCCAGCAGGCCCTGGGGACAGAACTCTGGGGCCAACGTCCTGACTTTC; CDR3aa: CASRPWGQNSGANVLTF
j_gene: TRBJ2-2; abundance: -; d_gene: -; v_gene: TRBV6-1; len: 16; CDR3nt: TGTGCCAGCAGTGCGATACGGGGCCTTAACACCGGGGAGCTGTTTTTT; CDR3aa: CASSAIRGLNTGELFF
j_gene: TRBJ1-4; abundance: -; d_gene: -; v_gene: TRBV30; len: 16; CDR3nt: TGTGCCTGGAGTGTACCCCGCGGGGGGTATAGTGAAAAACTGTTTTTT; CDR3aa: CAWSVPRGGYSEKLFF
j_gene: TRBJ1-5; abundance: few; d_gene: -; v_gene: TRBV30; len: 15; CDR3nt: TGTGCCTGGAGTGTTGGGGCCCTCTTTAATCAGCCCCAGCATTTT; CDR3aa: CAWSVGALFNQPQHF
j_gene: TRBJ2-6; abundance: -; d_gene: TRBD1; v_gene: TRBV4-2; len: 17; CDR3nt: TGTGCCAGCAGCCAAGGGACAGGGAGTTCCGGGGCCAACGTCCTGACTTTC; CDR3aa: CASSQGTGSSGANVLTF
j_gene: TRBJ2-3; abundance: -; d_gene: -; v_gene: TRBV30; len: 12; CDR3nt: TGTGCCTGTGGGGGTCCCACAGATACGCAGTATTTT; CDR3aa: CACGGPTDTQYF
j_gene: TRBJ1-1; abundance: -; d_gene: -; v_gene: TRBV5-4; len: 12; CDR3nt: TGTGCCTCCGGGGGTATGAACACTGAAGCTTTCTTT; CDR3aa: CASGGMNTEAFF
j_gene: TRBJ1-5; abundance: -; d_gene: TRBD1; v_gene: TRBV29-1; len: 13; CDR3nt: TGCAGCGTGGGACAGGGTTTTGATCAGCCCCAGCATTTT; CDR3aa: CSVGQGFDQPQHF
j_gene: TRBJ2-3; abundance: -; d_gene: -; v_gene: TRBV5-1; len: 15; CDR3nt: TGCGCCAGCAGCTCCCAGGGGCAAAGCACAGATACGCAGTATTTT; CDR3aa: CASSSQGQSTDTQYF
j_gene: TRBJ2-5; abundance: -; d_gene: TRBD1; v_gene: TRBV9; len: 14; CDR3nt: TGTGCCAGCAGCGTGACAGGGCTCCAAGAGACCCAGTACTTC; CDR3aa: CASSVTGLQETQYF
j_gene: TRBJ2-7; abundance: -; d_gene: -; v_gene: TRBV18; len: 13; CDR3nt: TGTGCCAGCTCCCCAGCACAGCGCTACGAGCAGTACTTC; CDR3aa: CASSPAQRYEQYF
j_gene: TRBJ1-1; abundance: -; d_gene: TRBD1; v_gene: TRBV10-3; len: 15; CDR3nt: TGTGCCATCAGTGGACGGGGGACAGCGAACACTGAAGCTTTCTTT; CDR3aa: CAISGRGTANTEAFF
j_gene: TRBJ2-7; abundance: -; d_gene: -; v_gene: TRBV30; len: 14; CDR3nt: TGTGCCGGGACTAGGGACAGAGCCTCCTACGAGCAGTACTTC; CDR3aa: CAGTRDRASYEQYF
j_gene: TRBJ2-5; abundance: few; d_gene: -; v_gene: TRBV29-1; len: 16; CDR3nt: TGCAGCTCCCGAAGCCCCCAGGGGGGCCCCCCAGAGACCCAGTACTTC; CDR3aa: CSSRSPQGGPPETQYF
j_gene: TRBJ2-7; abundance: -; d_gene: -; v_gene: TRBV30; len: 16; CDR3nt: TGTGCCTGGAGTGTCCGCTTAACTTACCCTCGTGACGAGCAGTACTTC; CDR3aa: CAWSVRLTYPRDEQYF
j_gene: TRBJ2-2; abundance: -; d_gene: -; v_gene: TRBV7-2; len: 14; CDR3nt: TGTGCCAGCAGCTTCTGGGGGAGGACCGGGGAGCTGTTTTTT; CDR3aa: CASSFWGRTGELFF
j_gene: TRBJ2-7; abundance: -; d_gene: TRBD1; v_gene: TRBV10-3; len: 13; CDR3nt: TGTGCCATCAGGGGGACAGAGAACTACGAGCAGTACTTC; CDR3aa: CAIRGTENYEQYF
j_gene: TRBJ2-7; abundance: -; d_gene: TRBD1; v_gene: TRBV27; len: 15; CDR3nt: TGTGCCAGCAGCCTAGGACAGGTGAGCTCCTACGAGCAGTACTTC; CDR3aa: CASSLGQVSSYEQYF
j_gene: TRBJ1-2; abundance: -; d_gene: -; v_gene: TRBV2; len: 8; CDR3nt: TGTGCCAGCGGGGTTTACACCTTC; CDR3aa: CASGVYTF